The 2 T cell receptor beta chains below all came from one sample that was sequenced in a study of blood T cell repertoires in COVID-19. Data came from immunoSEQ multiplex PCR; TCRdb stores just in-frame clones and leaves some out. The sample shows around 170,000 clones, 80% to 85% of them seen only once. The sample comprised PBMCs or T cells enriched from blood (not recorded which). All receptors derive from a woman between 50 and 59 years old who had recovered from COVID-19.

The chain joins TRBV6-2 or TRBV6-3 to TRBJ1-2, with 8 bases aligning to TRBD1. V gave up 2 bases and J gave up 5 bases; unmatched junction bases: 4. This CDR3 has 14 amino acids. Germline V gene sequence: CDR1 MNHEY, CDR2 SVGEGT. The CDR3 loop reads CASSYLTGGYGYTF. The CDR3 nucleotides are TGTGCCAGCAGTTACCTAACAGGGGGTTATGGCTACACCTTC.

This clone was observed a single time. The chain carries TRBV3-1 (or the pseudogene TRBV3-2) and TRBJ2-7; 7 nucleotides match TRBD2. The CDR3 totals 17 residues. V dropped 0 bases and J dropped 4; count of bases not matched to a gene: 12. Germline V gene data show CDR1 as LGHDT and CDR2 as YNNKEL (reference sequence). Here the CDR3 DNA reads TGTGCCAGCAGCCAAGACTCGGGGGGAGGGGCTTTTTACGAGCAGTACTTC. It is translated as CASSQDSGGGAFYEQYF.